This entry is about one TCR beta chain. Its antigen is not yet known. No qualities accompany the bases; no much larger clone lies one base away. The QIAGEN blood and tissue kit was used to extract genomic DNA from sorted cells, and the DNA was quantified on a NanoDrop 1000. Using multiplex PCR of genomic DNA, the immunoSEQ platform deep sequenced and quantified the TCR alpha and beta chains. Per the original workflow: IMGT gene and region definitions were used to annotate TCR sequences. As a stand-in for the preselection repertoire, out-of-frame rearrangements were used and set against in-frame clonotypes. The iCHAO1 estimator provided with the immunoSEQ platform was used to estimate repertoire size. A Gini index, which is based on the Lorenz curve, was applied to in-frame amino acid clonotypes to measure clonal inequality. The intersect function in the R package tcR was used to count shared clonotypes, while the Jaccard index served to score similarity. Frequencies of V, J and V-J usage were subjected to principal component analysis with the R prcomp function, without normalization. The source is immuneACCESS, and TCRdb retained only in-frame sequences with V and J called. Part of the clones is not carried over; for the studies checked, unresolved V genes explain less than half of this, and the remainder is unexplained. Clone size and V and J calls were adopted from that table, with D and trimming inferred from the DNA. This sample lists roughly 80,000 clones; around 92% were detected once. The ten most abundant clones make up less than 0.19% of the sample.

Naive CD4 T cells, defined as CD45RO-negative and CD62L-positive, were isolated from PBMCs by fluorescence-activated cell sorting. Each donor gave around 54 ml of fresh peripheral blood, from which PBMCs were isolated by Ficoll density centrifugation. Sorting was performed on a FACSAria III instrument, with purity above 85% for all samples. The source of the sample is a study of human versus mouse CDR3 diversity and MHC coevolution (TCRdb year 2017). Study-wide context: The immunoSEQ assay was reported to detect one in 200,000 T cells and to minimize amplification bias from multiplex PCR. Across mouse and human samples, the number of valid reads per sample ranged from about 5.5 x 10^6 to 1.8 x 10^7. Human naive CD4 T cell repertoires served as a reference for TCR selection on multiple MHC II alleles, compared against human-TCR-locus transgenic mice with single MHC II. Three healthy volunteer blood donors made up the human cohort, with one aged 30 to 40, one aged 40 to 50 and one aged 60 to 70 at collection. The paper's findings and limits, for the study overall: On average, humans had more CDR3 deletions and insertions than mice did, pointing to greater exonuclease and TdT activity. Most of the three human donors showed the lowest clonal inequality scores among all compared groups. The largest TCR beta repertoire, around 1.7 million clonotypes, was estimated by iCHAO1 for humans, a finding likely attributable to selection by multiple MHC II molecules. Because human T cells were selected on 6 or 7 MHC II alleles, repertoire diversity was not considered directly comparable between humans and mice.

Spanning cysteine to phenylalanine, the CDR3 consists of 13 amino acids. Just CDR3 DNA is preserved here, 39 bases in frame from base 1. The junction shows trimming of 4 bases on V and 5 bases on J, plus 9 bases between the germline ends. From the germline V gene (reference sequence), CDR1 is SGHKS and CDR2 is YYEKEE. The sample taken for sequencing was naive CD4+ T cells from blood. The cell subset or site label corresponds to: CD45RO-negative CD62L-positive naive CD4 T cells. This sequence was found in a person aged 25-75 years in good health. The chain uses TRBV5-5 and TRBJ2-2, and TRBD2 may be the D gene, going by 5 matching bases. The nucleotide sequence reads as follows: TGTGCCAGCAGCCTACTAGAGACCGGGGAGCTGTTTTTT. It codes for CASSLLETGELFF.